The 30 T cell receptor beta chains reported below all come from one sample, sequenced in a study of T-cell reconstitution after alpha-beta-depleted transplantation in children. Unique molecular identifiers were incorporated during preparation of the TCRbeta library. TCRdb re-called the PCR reads through MiXCR, storing one row per CDR3 protein. The sample contains hundreds of thousands of distinct CDR3 sequences, nearly 10% of which appear only once. The sample consisted of PBMCs from the stem cell graft donor, taken from the stem cell graft. Receptors originate from a human donor who donated a stem cell graft to a child with SCID.

The genes are TRBV12-3 or TRBV12-4 and TRBJ1-1, with 10 positions matching TRBD1. Losses at the gene ends were 7 bases for V and 5 bases for J; bases not matched to a gene: 10. CDR3 size: 15 residues. In DNA form, the CDR3 reads TGTGCCAGCACCCTGACAGGGGGCAGTGTGACTGAAGCTTTCTTT. This codes for CASTLTGGSVTEAFF.

This clonotype has more than one count but fewer than ten. The chain carries TRBV18 and TRBJ2-7; D not certain. CDR1 and CDR2 from the germline V gene are KGHSH and LQKENI. CDR3 length: 15 amino acids. V dropped 4 bases and J dropped 0 bases, with 13 bases sitting between them. The CDR3 sequence: CASSQGGSSSYEQYF. CDR3 coding DNA: TGTGCCAGCTCACAAGGCGGTTCGAGCTCCTACGAGCAGTACTTC. Variable domain in full (rest from reference TRBV18 and TRBJ2-7): NAGVMQNPRHLVRRRGQEARLRCSPMKGHSHVYWYRQLPEEGLKFMVYLQKENIIDESGMPKERFSAEFPKEGPSILRIQQVVRGDSAAYFCASSQGGSSSYEQYFGPGTRLTVT.

The V and J genes are TRBV2 and TRBJ2-6; TRBD1 might be the D (6 bases). Germline CDR1 SNHLY, CDR2 FYNNEI. This CDR3 spans 16 amino acids. V gave up 6 bases and J gave up 0 bases, with 12 bases separating them. The DNA for the CDR3 is TGTGCCAGCAGGGACAGTCGAGGCTCTGGGGCCAACGTCCTGACTTTC. The encoded protein is CASRDSRGSGANVLTF.

A few counts support this clonotype. The chain uses TRBV15 and TRBJ2-1; D may be TRBD2 (6 bases). The CDR3 is 13 residues long. From germline, CDR1 is LNHNV and CDR2 YYDKDF (reference sequence). Trimming cost V 3 bases and J 10 bases, with 13 bases left between them. In DNA, the CDR3 is TGTGCCACCAGCAGCCCCCCGGGAGAGGAGCAGTTCTTC. It specifies CATSSPPGEEQFF.

The rearrangement joins TRBV4-2 to TRBJ1-4; a possible D gene is TRBD1 (5 bases). There are 14 residues in the CDR3. CDR1 and CDR2 from the germline V gene are LGHNA and YNFKEQ. Trimming shortened V by 2 bases and J by 8 bases, and 12 bases separated the two germline ends. CDR3 DNA: TGTGCCAGCAGCCAACGTGGCGGGGACGAAAAACTGTTTTTT. Translating it yields CASSQRGGDEKLFF.

This chain uses TRBV19 with TRBJ2-1, with D perhaps TRBD2 (5 bases). The germline V gene has CDR1 LNHDA and CDR2 SQIVND (reference sequence). The V end was cut by 7 bases, the J end by 4 bases, with 8 bases between. The CDR3 has 12 residues. DNA for the CDR3: TGTGCCAGTATGACGGGGTACAATGAGCAGTTCTTC. Amino acids: CASMTGYNEQFF.

This clonotype has just a few counts. The chain joins TRBV11-2 to TRBJ2-5; the D gene is possibly TRBD1 (5 bases). The CDR3 totals 16 residues. Looked up from germline, CDR1 is SGHAT and CDR2 is FQNNGV. Trimming took 1 base from V and 4 from J, leaving 16 bases between them. The CDR3 DNA is TGTGCCAGCAGCTTAGGACAAGACAGATATCGAGAGACCCAGTACTTC. This codes for CASSLGQDRYRETQYF.

This clonotype came up a few times. The chain uses TRBV20-1 and TRBJ2-2; 11 bases align to TRBD2. Germline assignment: CDR1 DFQATT and CDR2 SNEGSKA (reference sequence). The V and J ends lost 6 bases and 4 bases, in that order; junction bases with no gene match: 7. The CDR3 covers 15 residues. CDR3 nucleotide sequence: TGCAGTGCCCCAACTAGCGGGGGAGTCACCGGGGAGCTGTTTTTT. Translation: CSAPTSGGVTGELFF.

This chain links TRBV6-1 with TRBJ2-3; TRBD1 is a possible D gene (6 bases). This CDR3 is built from 15 residues. CDR1 is MNHNS and CDR2 is SASEGT in the germline V gene. The germline V and J ends were trimmed by 6 bases and 5 bases, with 18 bases remaining between them. CDR3 amino acids: CASSLGTWWGDTQYF. The CDR3 DNA reads as TGTGCCAGCAGCCTCGGGACATGGTGGGGAGATACGCAGTATTTT.

The chain is built from TRBV5-1 and TRBJ2-7; 7 bases are shared with TRBD2. This CDR3 spans 13 amino acids. J gave up 5 bases and V 5 bases, and 7 bases lay outside the gene matches. The germline gives CDR1 SGHRS, CDR2 YFSETQ. Here the CDR3 DNA reads TGCGCCAGCAGACCCTGGGAGGGACACGAGCAGTACTTC. Translation gives CASRPWEGHEQYF.

This rearrangement joins TRBV12-5 to TRBJ2-2, with a possible D match to TRBD1 (6 bases). V lost 5 bases and J lost 4, with 11 bases in between. CDR3 length: 14 residues. CDR1 is LGHNT, CDR2 FRNRAP, per germline. The CDR3 nucleotides read TGTGCTAGTGGTACCGGACAGTTCACCGGGGAGCTGTTTTTT. This gives the protein CASGTGQFTGELFF.

The V gene is TRBV27, the J gene TRBJ2-7, with TRBD1 as a possible D gene (5 bases). The V gene's germline CDR1 is MNHEY and CDR2 SMNVEV (reference sequence). Deletions cut 0 bases from V and 2 bases from J, with 11 bases between. The CDR3 contains 15 residues. This CDR3 reads CASSLSTGMTYEQYF. The CDR3, as DNA: TGTGCCAGCAGTTTATCAACAGGAATGACCTACGAGCAGTACTTC.

This chain links TRBV12-3 or TRBV12-4 with TRBJ2-7; 7 positions agree with TRBD2. Trimming cost V 7 bases and J 1 base; bases outside gene matches: 7. CDR3 length: 14 amino acids. The CDR3 DNA follows: TGTGCCAGCAAAAGATCCGGGGGGTCCTACGAGCAGTACTTC. This encodes CASKRSGGSYEQYF.

This clonotype was seen many times. The rearrangement links TRBV6-4 to TRBJ2-2; D possibly corresponds to TRBD2 (6 bases). The V end lost 6 bases, the J end lost 3 bases, and 17 bases lay between the germline ends. This CDR3 is built from 16 residues. CDR1 MRHNA and CDR2 SNTAGT come from the germline V gene. The CDR3 loop reads CASSDVSGVHTGELFF. In DNA form, the CDR3 reads TGTGCCAGCAGCGACGTTTCGGGGGTGCACACCGGGGAGCTGTTTTTT.

This clonotype was observed at least ten times. The J gene is TRBJ2-1, the V gene TRBV5-1, with D tentatively TRBD1 (6 bases). This CDR3 region has 14 residues. Trimming pared 2 bases from V and 7 bases from J, leaving 13 bases between. Germline lookup yields CDR1 SGHRS and CDR2 YFSETQ. This CDR3 reads CASSFDRFNNEQFF. Here the CDR3 DNA reads TGCGCCAGCAGCTTTGACAGGTTTAATAATGAGCAGTTCTTC.

This clonotype was seen ten or more times. This sequence joins TRBV5-1 and TRBJ2-1; 8 nucleotides agree with TRBD1. CDR1 and CDR2 (germline): SGHRS, YFSETQ. This CDR3 spans 17 amino acids. V shed 2 bases and J 0 bases; nucleotides not matched to a gene: 7. The CDR3 loop is CASSFARDRSSYNEQFF. CDR3 in DNA: TGCGCCAGCAGCTTCGCCCGGGACAGGAGCTCCTACAATGAGCAGTTCTTC. Full variable domain (rest looked up from reference TRBV5-1 and TRBJ2-1): KAGVTQTPRYLIKTRGQQVTLSCSPISGHRSVSWYQQTPGQGLQFLFEYFSETQRNKGNFPGRFSGRQFSNSRSEMNVSTLELGDSALYLCASSFARDRSSYNEQFFGPGTRLTVL.

The chain joins TRBV29-1 to TRBJ1-1; a weak D match, TRBD1 (5 bases). CDR1 and CDR2 (germline): SQVTM, ANQGSEA. V lost 8 bases to trimming and J lost 0 bases, with 13 bases between them. The CDR3 extends over 13 amino acids. DNA of the CDR3: TGCAGCTCTGGGGACCGAGTGAACACTGAAGCTTTCTTT. Residues: CSSGDRVNTEAFF.

The genes are TRBV7-2 and TRBJ1-5; D remains ambiguous. Germline V lookup: CDR1 SGHTA, CDR2 FQGNSA. This CDR3 is 14 amino acids long. Trimming stripped 5 bases from V and 11 bases from J, with 19 bases between. CDR3 protein: CASSQQLGGEAQHF. The DNA for the CDR3 is TGTGCCAGCAGCCAGCAGCTCGGCGGGGAGGCCCAGCATTTT.

This clonotype showed up just a few times. This rearrangement joins TRBV5-1 to TRBJ2-5; 9 bases line up with TRBD2. Germline V gene data show CDR1 as SGHRS and CDR2 as YFSETQ. The CDR3 loop spans 15 amino acids. The V gene end was trimmed by 4 bases and the J gene end by 3 bases; junction bases not matched to a gene: 7. The CDR3 region is CASSPAGTSKETQYF. The CDR3 region has the DNA TGCGCCAGCAGCCCGGCCGGGACTAGCAAAGAGACCCAGTACTTC.

This clonotype was seen only a few times. The rearrangement joins TRBV7-9 to TRBJ1-1; 10 bases are a match to TRBD1. CDR1 is SEHNR, CDR2 FQNEAQ, per germline (reference sequence). V dropped 7 bases and J dropped 2; count of bases not matched to a gene: 13. The CDR3 has 17 amino acids. The CDR3 here is CASNKYGQGGSNTEAFF. The DNA for the CDR3 is TGTGCCAGCAACAAATACGGACAGGGGGGTAGTAACACTGAAGCTTTCTTT. Combining the CDR3 with reference TRBV7-9 and TRBJ1-1 gives the whole variable domain DTGVSQNPRHKITKRGQNVTFRCDPISEHNRLYWYRQTLGQGPEFLTYFQNEAQLEKSRLLSDRFSAERPKGSFSTLEIQRTEQGDSAMYLCASNKYGQGGSNTEAFFGQGTRLTVV.

This clonotype was counted ten times or more. The CDR3 sequence is CASSLATGTNTEAFF. For the CDR3, the DNA is TGCGCCAGCAGCTTGGCGACAGGGACGAACACTGAAGCTTTCTTT. V gene TRBV5-1 combines with J gene TRBJ1-1, with 7 bases aligning to TRBD1. CDR1 and CDR2 (germline): SGHRS, YFSETQ. This CDR3 has 15 residues. V lost 0 bases, J lost 1 base, and 3 bases stayed unmatched.

The rearrangement joins TRBV5-4 to TRBJ2-3; D may be TRBD1 (8 bases). Germline V gene lookup returns CDR1 SGHNT and CDR2 YYREEE (reference sequence). The CDR3 has 18 amino acids. V was clipped by 4 bases and J by 2 bases, with 23 bases between them. The CDR3 region is CASSTGGGLPILTDTQYF. CDR3 DNA sequence: TGTGCCAGCAGCACAGGGGGGGGACTGCCGATCCTCACAGATACGCAGTATTTT.

A few counts support this clonotype. V and J are TRBV9 and TRBJ2-1; TRBD2 matches 10 bases. Germline assignment: CDR1 SGDLS and CDR2 YYNGEE. The CDR3 is 15 amino acids. With V trimmed by 4 bases and J by 4 bases, 5 bases remained unmatched. CDR3 loop: CASSIGLADYNEQFF. CDR3 sequence (DNA): TGTGCCAGCAGCATAGGACTAGCGGATTACAATGAGCAGTTCTTC. Filled out from reference TRBV9 and TRBJ2-1, the complete variable domain reads DSGVTQTPKHLITATGQRVTLRCSPRSGDLSVYWYQQSLDQGLQFLIQYYNGEERAKGNILERFSAQQFPDLHSELNLSSLELGDSALYFCASSIGLADYNEQFFGPGTRLTVL.

This clonotype was detected a few times. The chain combines TRBV7-6 with TRBJ1-2; D not certain. CDR1 and CDR2 (germline): SGHVS, FNYEAQ. V dropped 4 bases and J dropped 0 bases, with 18 bases sitting between them. The CDR3 is 17 amino acids. DNA for the CDR3: TGTGCCAGCAGCTCCCTGGGCCCGCTCACCTCTAACTATGGCTACACCTTC. Protein sequence: CASSSLGPLTSNYGYTF.

This clonotype was detected only a few times. V is TRBV5-1 and J is TRBJ2-5, with D perhaps TRBD2 (7 bases). The CDR3 is 14 residues long. Germline V lookup: CDR1 SGHRS, CDR2 YFSETQ. Trimming shortened V by 0 bases and J by 5 bases, and 11 bases separated the two germline ends. The CDR3 spells CASSLDGGRETQYF. The CDR3 DNA sequence: TGCGCCAGCAGCTTGGACGGGGGGCGGGAGACCCAGTACTTC.

This clonotype was detected a few times. V usage is TRBV7-2 and J usage is TRBJ2-5, with D hard to call. V lost 3 bases and J 5 bases, leaving 10 bases between the germline ends. Germline CDR1 is SGHTA and CDR2 is FQGNSA. The CDR3 has 13 amino acids. The CDR3 nucleotides read TGTGCCAGCAGCTTCGGGTTCGTGGAGACCCAGTACTTC. Its protein is CASSFGFVETQYF.

This chain uses TRBV18 with TRBJ2-7; 10 bases fit TRBD1. The germline gives CDR1 KGHSH, CDR2 LQKENI. Unmatched junction bases numbered 6, after V lost 6 bases and J lost 4 bases. The length of the CDR3 is 14 residues. This chain's CDR3 is CASSVRDRGYEQYF. CDR3 DNA sequence: TGTGCCAGCTCCGTCCGGGACAGGGGATACGAGCAGTACTTC.

The chain is built from TRBV6-1 and TRBJ1-6; a possible D gene is TRBD1 (6 bases). The CDR3 length is 15 residues. The germline V gene has CDR1 MNHNS and CDR2 SASEGT. V shed 4 bases and J shed 8 bases, with 15 bases lying between them. The CDR3 is CASSVTGIMDSPLHF. DNA of the CDR3: TGTGCCAGCAGTGTCACAGGGATAATGGATTCACCCCTCCACTTT.

This clonotype has only one observation. The J gene is TRBJ1-1, the V gene TRBV8-2; TRBD1, the D gene given by the table, was not confirmed from the DNA. TRBV8-2 is noted as a pseudogene. There are 13 residues in the CDR3. CDR3 coding DNA: TGTGCCAGCAGACCTGGGGCGAACACTGAAGCTTTCTTT. Amino acid sequence: CASRPGANTEAFF.

This clonotype was seen only a few times. The chain carries TRBV7-8 and TRBJ2-7, with D possibly matching TRBD1 (5 bases). The CDR3 is 15 amino acids. Germline lookup yields CDR1 SGHVS and CDR2 FQNEAQ. Trimming cost V 2 bases and J 2 bases, with 13 bases left between them. CDR3 residues: CASSLTRTDTYEQYF. The CDR3 region has the DNA TGTGCCAGCAGCTTAACTCGGACGGACACCTACGAGCAGTACTTC.